This TCR beta chain comes out of a study of blood T cell repertoires in COVID-19. Study details: PBMCs, B-cell-depleted T cells, or T cells provided the cDNA or gDNA that made up the material.

This CDR3 region has 18 residues. Per the germline V gene, CDR1 is SGDLS and CDR2 is YYNGEE. V was cut by 4 bases and J by 3 bases, with 25 bases left in between. Produced via immunoSEQ multiplex PCR; TCRdb's table is partial and in-frame only. The sample carries roughly 100,000 clones, approximately 80% recorded once. The V and J genes are TRBV9 and TRBJ1-1; D is perhaps TRBD1 (6 bases). The sequencing sample was made of peripheral blood. The sequence came from a human donor in a cohort sampled during active or convalescent COVID-19. This chain's CDR3 is CASSPLPGGALGYTEAFF. The DNA of the CDR3 is TGTGCCAGCAGCCCCCTCCCCGGGGGGGCCCTGGGGTACACTGAAGCTTTCTTT.